This TCR beta chain was obtained from a study of control samples from healthy donors and cancer patients. Produced via immunoSEQ multiplex PCR; TCRdb's table is partial and in-frame only. Of about 140,000 clones listed, 88% are singletons. CDR3 length equals 14 residues. CDR1 SGHRS and CDR2 YFSETQ come from the germline V gene. Trimming took 4 bases from V and 5 from J; bases not matched to a gene: 7. The source is a woman aged 30 to 39 in good health. Sequencing used blood. The chain links TRBV5-1 to TRBJ2-5; 8 bases fit TRBD2. The CDR3 spells CASSQAGALETQYF. Written as DNA, the CDR3 is TGCGCCAGCAGCCAAGCGGGAGCGCTGGAGACCCAGTACTTC.